Described below is a single T cell receptor (beta chain) sequence and its context. The record originates from a study of T cell responses to AZD1222 COVID-19 vaccine. Trimming at V came to 3 bases and at J to 1 base, leaving 9 bases not matched to a gene. Germline V gene lookup returns CDR1 MNHEY and CDR2 SMNVEV (reference sequence). The CDR3 runs to 18 residues. The protocol was immunoSEQ multiplex PCR, while the TCRdb copy is restricted to in-frame clones and leaves out a portion. The repertoire holds under 120,000 clones, with around 90% as singletons. Source: peripheral blood, taken on day 0 of AZD1222 vaccination. The receptor was isolated from an adult in good health. The V call is TRBV27, the J call TRBJ2-2; TRBD2 matches at 9 bases. CDR3 sequence (DNA): TGTGCCAGCAGTTTCGAGGCTAGCGGGGTGGGGAACACCGGGGAGCTGTTTTTT. The encoded protein is CASSFEASGVGNTGELFF.